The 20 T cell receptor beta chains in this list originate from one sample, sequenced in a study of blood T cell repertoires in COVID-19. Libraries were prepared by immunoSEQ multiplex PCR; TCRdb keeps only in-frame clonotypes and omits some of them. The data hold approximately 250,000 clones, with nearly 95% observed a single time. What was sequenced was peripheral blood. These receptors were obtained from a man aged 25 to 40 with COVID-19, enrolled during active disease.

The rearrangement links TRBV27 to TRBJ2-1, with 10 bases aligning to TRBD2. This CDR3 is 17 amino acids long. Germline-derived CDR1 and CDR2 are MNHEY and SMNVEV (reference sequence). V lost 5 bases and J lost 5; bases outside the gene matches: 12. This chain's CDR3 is CASSPIYLAGDDNEQFF. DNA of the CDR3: TGTGCCAGCAGTCCAATTTACCTAGCGGGGGACGACAATGAGCAGTTCTTC.

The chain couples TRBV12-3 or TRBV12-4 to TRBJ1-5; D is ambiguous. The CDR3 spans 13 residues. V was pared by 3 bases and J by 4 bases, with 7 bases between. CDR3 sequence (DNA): TGTGCCAGCAGTTTCGGGGAGAATCAGCCCCAGCATTTT. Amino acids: CASSFGENQPQHF.

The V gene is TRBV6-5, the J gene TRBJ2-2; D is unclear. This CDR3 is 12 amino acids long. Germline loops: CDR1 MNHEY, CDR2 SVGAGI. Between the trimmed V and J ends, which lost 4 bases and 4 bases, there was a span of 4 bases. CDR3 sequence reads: CASSSITGELFF. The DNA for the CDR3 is TGTGCCAGCAGTTCCATCACCGGGGAGCTGTTTTTT.

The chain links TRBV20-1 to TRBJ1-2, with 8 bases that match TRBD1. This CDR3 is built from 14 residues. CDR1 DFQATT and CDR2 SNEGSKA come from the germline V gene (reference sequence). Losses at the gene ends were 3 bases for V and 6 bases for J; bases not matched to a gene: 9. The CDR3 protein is CSASSAQGEHGYTF. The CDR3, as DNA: TGCAGTGCTAGTTCTGCACAGGGGGAACATGGCTACACCTTC.

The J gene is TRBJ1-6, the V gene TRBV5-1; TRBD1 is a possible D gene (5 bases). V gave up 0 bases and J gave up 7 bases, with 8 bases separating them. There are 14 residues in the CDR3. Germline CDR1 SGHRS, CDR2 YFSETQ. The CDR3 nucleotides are TGCGCCAGCAGCTTGGCGGACACAAATTCACCCCTCCACTTT. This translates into CASSLADTNSPLHF.

The CDR3 region is CASSVGPIQDPLYF. The CDR3 nucleotides are TGTGCCAGCAGCGTAGGCCCCATCCAGGATCCCCTCTACTTC. V usage is TRBV9 and J usage is TRBJ2-7; D remains ambiguous. CDR3 length: 14 residues. V gave up 0 bases and J gave up 13 bases, with 20 bases separating them. Germline V gives CDR1 SGDLS, CDR2 YYNGEE.

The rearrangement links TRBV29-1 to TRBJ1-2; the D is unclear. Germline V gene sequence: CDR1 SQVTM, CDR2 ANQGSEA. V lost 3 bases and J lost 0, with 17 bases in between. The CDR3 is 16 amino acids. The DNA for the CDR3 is TGCAGCGTTGACTCTCTACGGGAGGAGGCTAACTATGGCTACACCTTC. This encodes CSVDSLREEANYGYTF.

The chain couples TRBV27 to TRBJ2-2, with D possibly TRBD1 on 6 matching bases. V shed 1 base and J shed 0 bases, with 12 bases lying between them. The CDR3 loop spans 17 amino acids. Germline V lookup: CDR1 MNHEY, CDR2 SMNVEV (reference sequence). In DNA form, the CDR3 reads TGTGCCAGCAGTTTATACCCGGACAGCTCGAACACCGGGGAGCTGTTTTTT. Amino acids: CASSLYPDSSNTGELFF.

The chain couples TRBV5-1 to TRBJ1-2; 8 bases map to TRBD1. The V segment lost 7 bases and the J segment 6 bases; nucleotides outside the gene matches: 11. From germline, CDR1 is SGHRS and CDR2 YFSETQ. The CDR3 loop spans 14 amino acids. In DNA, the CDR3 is TGCGCCAGCCGACAGGGGACAATCGGCGATGGCTACACCTTC. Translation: CASRQGTIGDGYTF.

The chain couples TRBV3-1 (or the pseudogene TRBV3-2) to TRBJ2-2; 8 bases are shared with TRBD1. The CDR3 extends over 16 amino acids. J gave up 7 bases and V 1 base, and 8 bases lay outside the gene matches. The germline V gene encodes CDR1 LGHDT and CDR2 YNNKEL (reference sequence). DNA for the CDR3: TGTGCCAGCAGCCAAGTCGTACAGGGGGATGACGGGGAGCTGTTTTTT. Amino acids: CASSQVVQGDDGELFF.

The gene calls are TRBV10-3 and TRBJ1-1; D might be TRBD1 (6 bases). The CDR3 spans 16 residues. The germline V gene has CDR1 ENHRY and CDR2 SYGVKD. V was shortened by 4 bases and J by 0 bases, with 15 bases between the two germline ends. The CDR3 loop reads CAISAARQELNTEAFF. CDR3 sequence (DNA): TGTGCCATCAGTGCCGCCCGACAGGAACTGAACACTGAAGCTTTCTTT.

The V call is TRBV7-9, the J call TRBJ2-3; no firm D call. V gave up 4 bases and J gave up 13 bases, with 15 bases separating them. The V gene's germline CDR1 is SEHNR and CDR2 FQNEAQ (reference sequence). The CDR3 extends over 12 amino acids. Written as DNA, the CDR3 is TGTGCCAGCAGCTCAGGCGAGATACGTGAGTATTTT. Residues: CASSSGEIREYF. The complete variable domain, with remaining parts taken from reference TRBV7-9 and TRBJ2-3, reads DTGVSQNPRHKITKRGQNVTFRCDPISEHNRLYWYRQTLGQGPEFLTYFQNEAQLEKSRLLSDRFSAERPKGSFSTLEIQRTEQGDSAMYLCASSSGEIREYFGPGTRLTVL.

The CDR3 DNA reads TGCGCCAGCAGCTTGCCTAGCGGGGGAGCCGGGGAGCTGTTTTTT. Residues: CASSLPSGGAGELFF. The chain couples TRBV5-1 to TRBJ2-2, with TRBD2 identical over 10 bases. The CDR3 covers 15 residues. CDR1 is SGHRS, CDR2 YFSETQ, per germline. Unmatched junction bases numbered 3, after V lost 1 base and J lost 6 bases.

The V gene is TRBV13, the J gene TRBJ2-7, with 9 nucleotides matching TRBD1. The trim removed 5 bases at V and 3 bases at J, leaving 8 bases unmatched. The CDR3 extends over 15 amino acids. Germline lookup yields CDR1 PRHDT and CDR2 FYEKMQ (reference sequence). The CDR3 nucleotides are TGTGCCAGCAGCCCCGGGACAGGGCCGTTCTACGAGCAGTACTTC. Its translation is CASSPGTGPFYEQYF. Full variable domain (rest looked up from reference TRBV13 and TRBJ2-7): AAGVIQSPRHLIKEKRETATLKCYPIPRHDTVYWYQQGPGQDPQFLISFYEKMQSDKGSIPDRFSAQQFSDYHSELNMSSLELGDSALYFCASSPGTGPFYEQYFGPGTRLTVT.

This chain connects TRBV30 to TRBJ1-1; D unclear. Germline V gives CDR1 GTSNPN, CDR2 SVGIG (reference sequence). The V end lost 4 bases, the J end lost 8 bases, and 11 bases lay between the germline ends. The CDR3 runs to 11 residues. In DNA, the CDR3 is TGTGCCTGGACAAACGGAGGGGAAGCTTTCTTT. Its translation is CAWTNGGEAFF.

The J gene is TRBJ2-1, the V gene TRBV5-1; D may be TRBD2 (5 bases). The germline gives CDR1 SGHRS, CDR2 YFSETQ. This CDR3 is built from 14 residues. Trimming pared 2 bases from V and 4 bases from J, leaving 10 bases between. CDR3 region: CASSFVGEYNEQFF. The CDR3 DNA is TGCGCCAGCAGCTTCGTGGGAGAATACAATGAGCAGTTCTTC.

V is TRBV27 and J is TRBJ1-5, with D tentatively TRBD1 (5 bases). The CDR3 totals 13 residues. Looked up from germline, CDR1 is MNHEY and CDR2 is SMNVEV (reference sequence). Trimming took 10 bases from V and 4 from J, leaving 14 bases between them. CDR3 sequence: CANPRGGNQPQHF. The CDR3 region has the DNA TGTGCCAACCCCCGGGGGGGTAATCAGCCCCAGCATTTT.

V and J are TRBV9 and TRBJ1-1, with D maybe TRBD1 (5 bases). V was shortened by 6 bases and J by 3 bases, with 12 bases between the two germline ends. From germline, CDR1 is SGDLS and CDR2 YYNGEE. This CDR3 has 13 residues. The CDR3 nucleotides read TGTGCCAGCACGGGGGTGAGGGACACTGAAGCTTTCTTT. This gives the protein CASTGVRDTEAFF.

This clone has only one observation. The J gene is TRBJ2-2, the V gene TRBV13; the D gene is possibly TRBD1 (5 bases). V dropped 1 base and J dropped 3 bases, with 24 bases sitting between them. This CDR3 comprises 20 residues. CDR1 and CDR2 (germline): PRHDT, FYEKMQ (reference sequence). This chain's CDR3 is CASSLEGWTTEKRDTGELFF. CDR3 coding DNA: TGTGCCAGCAGCTTAGAGGGTTGGACAACAGAGAAAAGGGACACCGGGGAGCTGTTTTTT.

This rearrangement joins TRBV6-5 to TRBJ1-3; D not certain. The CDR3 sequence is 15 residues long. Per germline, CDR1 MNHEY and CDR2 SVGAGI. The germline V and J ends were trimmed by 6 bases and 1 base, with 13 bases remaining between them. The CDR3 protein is CASSSPGGSGNTIYF. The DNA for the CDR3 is TGTGCCAGCAGCTCCCCCGGCGGTTCTGGAAACACCATATATTTT.